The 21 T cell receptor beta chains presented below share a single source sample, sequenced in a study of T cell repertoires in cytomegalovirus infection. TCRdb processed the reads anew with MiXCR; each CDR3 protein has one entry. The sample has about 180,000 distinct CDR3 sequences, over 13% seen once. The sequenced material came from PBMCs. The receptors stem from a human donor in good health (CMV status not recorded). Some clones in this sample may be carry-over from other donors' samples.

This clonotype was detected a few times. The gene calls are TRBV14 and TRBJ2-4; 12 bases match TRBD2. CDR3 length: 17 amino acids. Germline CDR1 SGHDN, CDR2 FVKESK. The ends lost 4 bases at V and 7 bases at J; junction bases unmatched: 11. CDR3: CASSREGTSGLRNIQYF. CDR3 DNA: TGTGCCAGCAGCCGAGAAGGGACTAGCGGGCTGAGGAACATTCAGTACTTC.

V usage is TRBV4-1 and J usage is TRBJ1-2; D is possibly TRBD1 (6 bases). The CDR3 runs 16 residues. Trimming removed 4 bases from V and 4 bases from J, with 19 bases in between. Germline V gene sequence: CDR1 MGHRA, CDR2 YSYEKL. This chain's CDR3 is CASSRTDTGRSYGYTF. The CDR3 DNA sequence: TGCGCCAGCAGCCGAACCGACACAGGGAGGAGCTATGGCTACACCTTC.

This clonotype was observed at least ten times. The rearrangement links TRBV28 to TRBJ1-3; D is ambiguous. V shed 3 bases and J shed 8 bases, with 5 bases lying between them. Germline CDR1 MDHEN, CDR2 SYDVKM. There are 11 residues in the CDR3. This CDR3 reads CASSFGHTIYF. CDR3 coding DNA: TGTGCCAGCAGTTTCGGTCACACCATATATTTT.

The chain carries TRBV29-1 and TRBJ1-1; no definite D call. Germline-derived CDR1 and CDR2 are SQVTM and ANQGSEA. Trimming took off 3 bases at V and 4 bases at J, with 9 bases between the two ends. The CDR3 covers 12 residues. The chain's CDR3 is CSVDPSGTEAFF. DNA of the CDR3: TGCAGCGTTGATCCCTCAGGCACTGAAGCTTTCTTT.

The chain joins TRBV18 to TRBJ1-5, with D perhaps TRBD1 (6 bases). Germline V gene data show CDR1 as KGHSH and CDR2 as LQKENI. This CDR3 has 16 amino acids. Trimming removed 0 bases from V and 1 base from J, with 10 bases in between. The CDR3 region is CASSPPGRGSNQPQHF. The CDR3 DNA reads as TGTGCCAGCTCACCACCCGGCAGGGGAAGCAATCAGCCCCAGCATTTT.

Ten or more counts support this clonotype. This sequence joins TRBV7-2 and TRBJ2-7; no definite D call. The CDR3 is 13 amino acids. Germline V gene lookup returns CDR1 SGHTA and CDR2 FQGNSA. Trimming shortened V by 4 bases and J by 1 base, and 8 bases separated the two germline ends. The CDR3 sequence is CASSSLRSYEQYF. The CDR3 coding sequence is TGTGCCAGCAGCTCCCTGAGGTCCTACGAGCAGTACTTC.

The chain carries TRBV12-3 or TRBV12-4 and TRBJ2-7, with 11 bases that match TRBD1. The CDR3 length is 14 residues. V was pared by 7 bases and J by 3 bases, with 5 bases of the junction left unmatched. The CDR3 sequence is CASNGQGANYEQYF. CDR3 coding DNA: TGTGCCAGCAACGGACAGGGGGCCAACTACGAGCAGTACTTC.

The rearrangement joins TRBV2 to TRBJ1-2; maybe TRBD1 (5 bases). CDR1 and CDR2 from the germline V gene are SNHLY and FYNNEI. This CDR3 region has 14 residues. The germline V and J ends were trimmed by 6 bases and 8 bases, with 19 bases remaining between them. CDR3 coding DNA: TGTGCCAGCAGCAGAGAGGTTGGGGGTATAGGCTACACCTTC. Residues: CASSREVGGIGYTF.

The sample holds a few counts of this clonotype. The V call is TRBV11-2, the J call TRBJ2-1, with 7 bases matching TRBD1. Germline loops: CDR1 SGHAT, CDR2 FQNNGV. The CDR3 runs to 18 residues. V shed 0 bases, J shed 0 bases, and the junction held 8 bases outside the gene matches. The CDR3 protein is CASSLDRSGGRSYNEQFF. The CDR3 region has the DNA TGTGCCAGCAGCTTAGATCGGTCAGGGGGACGCTCCTACAATGAGCAGTTCTTC.

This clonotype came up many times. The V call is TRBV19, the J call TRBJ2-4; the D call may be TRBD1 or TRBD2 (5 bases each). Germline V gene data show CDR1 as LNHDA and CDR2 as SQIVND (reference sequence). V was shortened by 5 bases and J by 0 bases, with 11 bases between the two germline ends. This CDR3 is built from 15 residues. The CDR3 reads CASSGRDGAKNIQYF. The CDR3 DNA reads TGTGCCAGTAGTGGTAGGGACGGAGCCAAAAACATTCAGTACTTC.

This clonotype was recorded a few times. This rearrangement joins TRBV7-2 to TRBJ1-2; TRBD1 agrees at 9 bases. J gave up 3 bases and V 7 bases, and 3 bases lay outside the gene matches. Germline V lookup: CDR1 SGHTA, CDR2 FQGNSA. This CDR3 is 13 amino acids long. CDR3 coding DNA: TGTGCCAGCAAGGGGACAGGGTACTATGGCTACACCTTC. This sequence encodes CASKGTGYYGYTF.

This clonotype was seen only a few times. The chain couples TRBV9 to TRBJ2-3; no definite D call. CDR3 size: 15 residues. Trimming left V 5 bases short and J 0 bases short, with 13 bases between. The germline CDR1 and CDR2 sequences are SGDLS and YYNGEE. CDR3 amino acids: CASSLDFTSTDTQYF. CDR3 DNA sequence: TGTGCCAGCAGTCTCGACTTCACTAGCACAGATACGCAGTATTTT.

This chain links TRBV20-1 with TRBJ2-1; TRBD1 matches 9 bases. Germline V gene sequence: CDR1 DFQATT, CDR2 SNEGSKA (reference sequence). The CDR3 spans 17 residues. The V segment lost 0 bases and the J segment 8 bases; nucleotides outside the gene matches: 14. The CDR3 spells CSAREAGTGFGRDEQFF. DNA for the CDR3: TGCAGTGCTAGAGAGGCCGGGACAGGGTTCGGAAGGGATGAGCAGTTCTTC.

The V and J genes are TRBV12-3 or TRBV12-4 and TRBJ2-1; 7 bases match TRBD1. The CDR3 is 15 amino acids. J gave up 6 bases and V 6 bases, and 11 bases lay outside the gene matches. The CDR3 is CASSPWSQGVNEQFF. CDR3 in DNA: TGTGCCAGCAGCCCCTGGTCGCAGGGGGTCAATGAGCAGTTCTTC.

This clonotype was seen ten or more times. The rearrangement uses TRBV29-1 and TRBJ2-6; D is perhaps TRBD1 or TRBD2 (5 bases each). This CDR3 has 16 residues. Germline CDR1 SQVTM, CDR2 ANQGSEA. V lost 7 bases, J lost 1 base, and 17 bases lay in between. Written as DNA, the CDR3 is TGCAGCGCTCGGGACGCCCTTCATTCTGGGGCCAACGTCCTGACTTTC. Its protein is CSARDALHSGANVLTF. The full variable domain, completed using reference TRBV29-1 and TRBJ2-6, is SAVISQKPSRDICQRGTSLTIQCQVDSQVTMMFWYRQQPGQSLTLIATANQGSEATYESGFVIDKFPISRPNLTFSTLTVSNMSPEDSSIYLCSARDALHSGANVLTFGAGSRLTVL.

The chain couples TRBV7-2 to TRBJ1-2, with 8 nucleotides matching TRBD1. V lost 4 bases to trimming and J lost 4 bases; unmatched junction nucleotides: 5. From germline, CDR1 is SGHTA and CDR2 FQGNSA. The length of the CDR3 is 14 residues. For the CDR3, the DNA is TGTGCCAGCAGCTGGACAGGGATTGCCTATGGCTACACCTTC. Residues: CASSWTGIAYGYTF.

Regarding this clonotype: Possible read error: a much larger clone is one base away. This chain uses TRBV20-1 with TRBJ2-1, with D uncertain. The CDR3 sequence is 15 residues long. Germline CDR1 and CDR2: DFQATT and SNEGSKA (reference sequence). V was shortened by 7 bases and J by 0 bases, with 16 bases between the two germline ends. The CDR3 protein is CSVQYSRGSYNEQFF. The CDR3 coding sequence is TGCAGTGTGCAATATAGTCGTGGCTCCTACAATGAGCAGTTCTTC.

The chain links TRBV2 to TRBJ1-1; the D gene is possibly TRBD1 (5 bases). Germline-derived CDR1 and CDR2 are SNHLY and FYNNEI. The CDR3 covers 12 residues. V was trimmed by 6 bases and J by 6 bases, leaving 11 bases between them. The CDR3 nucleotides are TGTGCCAGCAGAGGGAAGACAGCTGAAGCTTTCTTT. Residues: CASRGKTAEAFF.

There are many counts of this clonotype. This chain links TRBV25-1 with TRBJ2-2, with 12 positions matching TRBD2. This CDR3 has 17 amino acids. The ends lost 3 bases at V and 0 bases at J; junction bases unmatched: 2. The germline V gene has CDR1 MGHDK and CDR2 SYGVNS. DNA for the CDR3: TGTGCCAGCAGTGAGAGACTAGCGGGAGCGAACACCGGGGAGCTGTTTTTT. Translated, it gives CASSERLAGANTGELFF. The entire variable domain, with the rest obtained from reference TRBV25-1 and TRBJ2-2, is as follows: EADIYQTPRYLVIGTGKKITLECSQTMGHDKMYWYQQDPGMELHLIHYSYGVNSTEKGDLSSESTVSRIRTEHFPLTLESARPSHTSQYLCASSERLAGANTGELFFGEGSRLTVL.

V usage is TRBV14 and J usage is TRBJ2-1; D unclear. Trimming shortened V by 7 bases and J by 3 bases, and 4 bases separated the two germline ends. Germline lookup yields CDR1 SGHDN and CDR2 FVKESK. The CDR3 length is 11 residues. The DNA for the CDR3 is TGTGCCAGCACCCACTACAATGAGCAGTTCTTC. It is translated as CASTHYNEQFF. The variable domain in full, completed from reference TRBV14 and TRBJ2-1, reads EAGVTQFPSHSVIEKGQTVTLRCDPISGHDNLYWYRRVMGKEIKFLLHFVKESKQDESGMPNNRFLAERTGGTYSTLKVQPAELEDSGVYFCASTHYNEQFFGPGTRLTVL.

DNA of the CDR3: TGCGCCAGCCTTGACAGGGTTCATGGCTACACCTTC. It encodes CASLDRVHGYTF. The rearrangement uses TRBV23-1 and TRBJ1-2, with 7 bases aligning to TRBD1. TRBV23-1 counts as an open reading frame of uncertain function. The CDR3 is 12 amino acids. The V segment lost 8 bases and the J segment 6 bases; nucleotides outside the gene matches: 6.